The 29 T cell receptor beta chains given below trace back to one sample, sequenced in a study of cytomegalovirus exposure and HLA in healthy donors. PCR amplification relied on 60 Vbeta primers (plus 13 Jbeta primers). The assay was immunoSEQ multiplex PCR, and TCRdb's table has in-frame clones only and misses some. The sample lists 90,000 to 130,000 clones, roughly three quarters occurring once. The sequencing sample was made of PBMCs. The receptor source for this set is a man aged 25 to 40 in good health and CMV-seropositive.

CDR3 bases: TGTGCCTGGACTCATCTCCGGGACATATCCCCCATAGGCTACACCTTC. It codes for CAWTHLRDISPIGYTF. V and J are TRBV30 and TRBJ1-2; possible D gene TRBD1, 6 bases. V lost 4 bases and J lost 8, with 26 bases in between. CDR1 GTSNPN and CDR2 SVGIG come from the germline V gene (reference sequence). The CDR3 has 16 amino acids.

CDR3 sequence reads: CASRPPGEGTGYNEQFF. The CDR3 DNA is TGTGCCAGCAGACCCCCAGGGGAGGGCACAGGGTACAATGAGCAGTTCTTC. The V and J genes are TRBV5-4 and TRBJ2-1; D might be TRBD2 (7 bases). Per the germline V gene, CDR1 is SGHNT and CDR2 is YYREEE (reference sequence). Trimming took off 5 bases at V and 4 bases at J, with 22 bases between the two ends. The CDR3 loop spans 17 amino acids.

The chain has TRBV5-6 and TRBJ2-7; 8 nucleotides align to TRBD1. Per the germline V gene, CDR1 is SGHDT and CDR2 is YYEEEE. This CDR3 spans 14 amino acids. Losses at the gene ends were 0 bases for V and 5 bases for J; bases not matched to a gene: 4. The CDR3 DNA sequence: TGTGCCAGCAGCTTGGGGACAGGGTTCGACGAGCAGTACTTC. It translates to CASSLGTGFDEQYF.

The chain is built from TRBV6-5 and TRBJ1-1; tentative D call: TRBD1 (5 bases). The CDR3 is 13 residues long. Trimming pared 0 bases from V and 4 bases from J, leaving 6 bases between. In germline, CDR1 is MNHEY, CDR2 SVGAGI. The CDR3 spells CASSYSGATEAFF. CDR3 nucleotides: TGTGCCAGCAGTTACTCAGGGGCCACTGAAGCTTTCTTT.

This chain links TRBV4-3 with TRBJ1-2, with 10 bases aligning to TRBD1. V trimming: 1 base; J trimming: 2 bases; junction bases outside the gene matches: 4. Germline loops: CDR1 LGHNA, CDR2 YSLEER. CDR3 length: 16 amino acids. In DNA, the CDR3 is TGCGCCAGCAGCCAAGGGGGGACAGGGGAAAACTATGGCTACACCTTC. As protein: CASSQGGTGENYGYTF.

The chain couples TRBV30 to TRBJ2-5; 7 nucleotides align to TRBD1. The V segment lost 2 bases and the J segment 3 bases; nucleotides outside the gene matches: 9. Germline V gene sequence: CDR1 GTSNPN, CDR2 SVGIG (reference sequence). CDR3 length: 15 residues. The CDR3 DNA reads as TGTGCCTGGAGTCCGGACAGGATCTTTAAAGAGACCCAGTACTTC. Amino acid sequence: CAWSPDRIFKETQYF. Variable domain in full (rest from reference TRBV30 and TRBJ2-5): SQTIHQWPATLVQPVGSPLSLECTVEGTSNPNLYWYRQAAGRGLQLLFYSVGIGQISSEVPQNLSASRPQDRQFILSSKKLLLSDSGFYLCAWSPDRIFKETQYFGPGTRLLVL.

The chain couples TRBV11-3 to TRBJ1-2; 8 bases agree with TRBD1. The germline CDR1 and CDR2 sequences are SGHNT and YENEEA. CDR3 length equals 15 residues. Unmatched junction bases numbered 7, after V lost 1 base and J lost 6 bases. The CDR3 nucleotides read TGTGCCAGCAGCTTAGGAGCGGGACAGGAAAATGGCTACACCTTC. Protein: CASSLGAGQENGYTF.

The chain carries TRBV11-2 and TRBJ2-5; the match to TRBD2 covers 14 bases. Germline V CDR1 and CDR2: SGHAT, FQNNGV. V dropped 5 bases and J dropped 5; count of bases not matched to a gene: 4. The CDR3 runs 15 residues. The CDR3 region is CASSPRTSGGETQYF. The CDR3 nucleotides read TGTGCCAGCAGCCCCCGGACTAGCGGGGGGGAGACCCAGTACTTC.

V is TRBV21-1 and J is TRBJ2-5; the D call in the table, TRBD1, was not verified against the DNA. TRBV21-1 is described as a pseudogene. The CDR3 is 14 amino acids. CDR3 DNA sequence: TGTGCCAGCAGCACCAGGGGGGTCAGTGAGACCCAGTACTTC. Protein product: CASSTRGVSETQYF.

This clone was detected a few times. The rearrangement links TRBV4-3 to TRBJ1-1, with D hard to call. The CDR3 is 14 amino acids. The germline V gene has CDR1 LGHNA and CDR2 YSLEER. V lost 0 bases, J lost 4 bases, and 9 bases lay in between. CDR3 DNA sequence: TGCGCCAGCAGCCAAGATTGGGAGGTCACTGAAGCTTTCTTT. Its protein is CASSQDWEVTEAFF.

The gene calls are TRBV7-2 and TRBJ1-2, with D perhaps TRBD1 (5 bases). The CDR3 is 16 residues long. Germline CDR1 and CDR2: SGHTA and FQGNSA. V lost 4 bases and J 3 bases, leaving 18 bases between the germline ends. The CDR3 protein is CASSSGGVREDYGYTF. The CDR3 DNA reads as TGTGCCAGCAGCTCGGGTGGGGTCAGGGAGGACTATGGCTACACCTTC.

The chain combines TRBV4-2 with TRBJ1-1; 9 nucleotides line up with TRBD1. Per germline, CDR1 LGHNA and CDR2 YNFKEQ. With V trimmed by 3 bases and J by 3 bases, 14 bases remained unmatched. The CDR3 is 18 amino acids. CDR3 protein: CASSQTGTGLNGDTEAFF. The CDR3 bases are TGTGCCAGCAGCCAGACCGGGACAGGGCTTAACGGGGACACTGAAGCTTTCTTT.

The sample holds a few counts of this clone. The V and J genes are TRBV6-4 and TRBJ1-1; D call uncertain. The V and J ends lost 5 bases and 5 bases respectively, with 15 bases between them. CDR1 is MRHNA, CDR2 SNTAGT, per germline. This CDR3 is built from 14 residues. CDR3 bases: TGTGCCAGCAGTCTTCCCTTTGCGGGGACTGAAGCTTTCTTT. Encoded protein: CASSLPFAGTEAFF.

This clone has just a few counts. The V call is TRBV18, the J call TRBJ2-6; D may be TRBD2 (5 bases). This CDR3 spans 18 amino acids. V dropped 3 bases and J dropped 2 bases, with 17 bases sitting between them. Germline V gives CDR1 KGHSH, CDR2 LQKENI. CDR3 region: CASSPRMVRAAGANVLTF. Here the CDR3 DNA reads TGTGCCAGCTCACCGCGAATGGTGCGGGCGGCTGGGGCCAACGTCCTGACTTTC.

A few counts support this clone. The rearrangement joins TRBV5-1 to TRBJ2-1; 13 bases align to TRBD2. CDR3 length: 15 residues. Germline CDR1 SGHRS, CDR2 YFSETQ. With V trimmed by 4 bases and J by 9 bases, 7 bases remained unmatched. CDR3 sequence (DNA): TGCGCCAGCAGCGACCGACTAGCGGGGGGTGGTGAGCAGTTCTTC. Protein sequence: CASSDRLAGGGEQFF.

The rearrangement uses TRBV10-1 and TRBJ2-5; a weak D match, TRBD1 (5 bases). V shed 6 bases and J shed 2 bases, with 10 bases lying between them. There are 13 residues in the CDR3. Germline V lookup: CDR1 WNHNN, CDR2 SYGVQD (reference sequence). This chain's CDR3 is CASSDRTQETQYF. DNA for the CDR3: TGCGCCAGCAGCGACAGAACTCAAGAGACCCAGTACTTC.

The rearrangement joins TRBV5-1 to TRBJ1-1, with TRBD1 matching over 10 bases. The CDR3 is 16 residues long. Germline V lookup: CDR1 SGHRS, CDR2 YFSETQ. The trim removed 3 bases at V and 5 bases at J, leaving 10 bases unmatched. CDR3 nucleotides: TGCGCCAGCAGCTCGGGACAGGGGTTAGGAATGACTGAAGCTTTCTTT. Translating it yields CASSSGQGLGMTEAFF.

V and J are TRBV10-3 and TRBJ1-5; D possibly corresponds to TRBD1 (5 bases). The germline V gene encodes CDR1 ENHRY and CDR2 SYGVKD. Trimming left V 3 bases short and J 1 base short, with 13 bases between. CDR3 size: 16 residues. This chain's CDR3 is CAISDPGGESNQPQHF. The CDR3, as DNA: TGTGCCATCAGTGATCCGGGGGGGGAAAGCAATCAGCCCCAGCATTTT.

The sample holds one count of this clone. The chain recombines TRBV18 with TRBJ2-5, with D possibly matching TRBD1 (5 bases). The last part of the DNA fits TRBJ2-7 better; the J call may be wrong. The CDR3 is made up of 15 amino acids. Germline CDR1 and CDR2: KGHSH and LQKENI. The CDR3 spells CASSPKGRGGYEQYF. DNA for the CDR3: TGTGCCAGCTCACCAAAGGGAAGGGGTGGCTACGAGCAGTACTTC.

The chain uses TRBV25-1 and TRBJ1-6, with TRBD1 as a possible D gene (5 bases). The germline V gene encodes CDR1 MGHDK and CDR2 SYGVNS. V was cut by 6 bases and J by 9 bases, with 9 bases left in between. The CDR3 is made up of 12 amino acids. The CDR3 DNA reads as TGTGCCAGCAGGACACAGGTTTCACCCCTCCACTTT. It is translated as CASRTQVSPLHF.

The V gene is TRBV30, the J gene TRBJ1-6, with a tentative D call TRBD1 (5 bases). The CDR3 consists of 15 residues. The V gene lost 3 bases and the J gene lost 9 bases, with 18 bases spanning the gap. Germline CDR1 is GTSNPN and CDR2 is SVGIG (reference sequence). CDR3 DNA sequence: TGTGCCTGGAGGCTTTTTGGGGGGGACCCTTCACCCCTCCACTTT. Encoded protein: CAWRLFGGDPSPLHF.

The chain has TRBV4-3 and TRBJ2-7; 9 bases line up with TRBD1. Looked up from germline, CDR1 is LGHNA and CDR2 is YSLEER. J gave up 3 bases and V 0 bases, and 12 bases lay outside the gene matches. This CDR3 is 18 amino acids long. This CDR3 reads CASSQDRLTGGTGYEQYF. The CDR3 DNA sequence: TGCGCCAGCAGCCAAGATCGACTGACAGGGGGAACCGGCTACGAGCAGTACTTC.

The V gene is TRBV19, the J gene TRBJ1-3; the match to TRBD1 covers 8 bases. The V gene's germline CDR1 is LNHDA and CDR2 SQIVND (reference sequence). The junction had 4 bases not matched to a gene; V was cut back by 2 bases and J by 4 bases. The CDR3 is made up of 15 amino acids. The chain's CDR3 is CASSIMTGDGNTIYF. The DNA for the CDR3 is TGTGCCAGTAGTATAATGACAGGGGACGGAAACACCATATATTTT.

The chain recombines TRBV10-3 with TRBJ1-5; 8 bases match TRBD1. CDR1 is ENHRY, CDR2 SYGVKD, per germline. CDR3 length: 16 residues. V shed 0 bases, J shed 6 bases, and the junction held 7 bases outside the gene matches. The CDR3 region has the DNA TGTGCCATCAGTGAGTCCGGTACAGGGGGAGGTCAGCCCCAGCATTTT. Translated: CAISESGTGGGQPQHF.

This chain links TRBV21-1 with TRBJ1-6; TRBD1, the table's D call, lacks a check against the DNA. TRBV21-1 is listed as a pseudogene. CDR3 length: 18 amino acids. CDR3 bases: TGTGCCAGCAGCTCCCGTCCGGGACAGAAATCTTCAAATTCACCCCTCCACTTT. Encoded protein: CASSSRPGQKSSNSPLHF.

The V and J genes are TRBV7-2 and TRBJ2-1, with unresolved D. The CDR3 runs 18 residues. Germline V gene sequence: CDR1 SGHTA, CDR2 FQGNSA. Between the trimmed V and J ends, which lost 1 base and 0 bases, there was a span of 16 bases. CDR3 DNA: TGTGCCAGCAGCTTAGGTGCCAGGCCTATAAGCTCCTACAATGAGCAGTTCTTC. Translated, it gives CASSLGARPISSYNEQFF.

V is TRBV6-1 and J is TRBJ1-2; tentatively, D is TRBD1 (6 bases). Germline loops: CDR1 MNHNS, CDR2 SASEGT. This CDR3 is built from 15 residues. V was pared by 2 bases and J by 8 bases, with 18 bases between. The CDR3 region is CASSELYRVLEGYTF. The CDR3 coding sequence is TGTGCCAGCAGTGAATTGTACAGGGTATTAGAAGGCTACACCTTC.

The V and J genes are TRBV19 and TRBJ1-2, with D tentatively TRBD1 (5 bases). The ends were cut back, 3 bases at V and 10 bases at J, with 12 bases in the middle. Germline V CDR1 and CDR2: LNHDA, SQIVND (reference sequence). The CDR3 spans 12 residues. CDR3 residues: CASSIGPRDYTF. In DNA form, the CDR3 reads TGTGCCAGTAGTATCGGGCCCAGGGACTACACCTTC.

The chain employs TRBV14 and TRBJ1-1; 7 bases are a match to TRBD1. The V and J ends lost 4 bases and 8 bases, in that order; junction bases with no gene match: 16. The length of the CDR3 is 16 residues. In germline, CDR1 is SGHDN, CDR2 FVKESK. DNA of the CDR3: TGTGCCAGCAGCCCCCGACAGGGTTTGTTTCTTTGGGAAGCTTTCTTT. Translated, it gives CASSPRQGLFLWEAFF.